These 32 T cell receptor beta chains were all obtained from the same sample, sequenced in a study of shared clonotypes between healthy human individuals. Produced via immunoSEQ multiplex PCR; TCRdb's table is partial and in-frame only. The sample holds approximately 240,000 clones, about 69% seen once. Sequencing used memory CD4+ T cells sorted from blood. The subset was: CD45RA-negative fraction. The origin of the receptors is a man aged 25-45 years in good health.

The chain recombines TRBV5-4 with TRBJ2-1; D is unresolved. The germline CDR1 and CDR2 sequences are SGHNT and YYREEE (reference sequence). This CDR3 is 14 amino acids long. Between the trimmed V and J ends, which lost 3 bases and 9 bases, there was a span of 16 bases. The CDR3, as DNA: TGTGCCAGCAGCTCCCTAGGCCGCCTCGCTGAGCAGTTCTTC. It translates to CASSSLGRLAEQFF.

This clone showed up just a few times. The gene calls are TRBV7-8 and TRBJ2-5; TRBD2 agrees at 7 bases. Germline V lookup: CDR1 SGHVS, CDR2 FQNEAQ. There are 15 residues in the CDR3. The V gene end was trimmed by 0 bases and the J gene end by 2 bases; junction bases not matched to a gene: 3. The CDR3 DNA follows: TGTGCCAGCAGCTTAGCGACTAGCAGACAAGAGACCCAGTACTTC. It translates to CASSLATSRQETQYF.

The chain is built from TRBV5-1 and TRBJ2-3; 15 nucleotides align to TRBD2. This CDR3 has 17 residues. Germline V lookup: CDR1 SGHRS, CDR2 YFSETQ. With V trimmed by 5 bases and J by 7 bases, 11 bases remained unmatched. The CDR3 region has the DNA TGCGCCAGCAGTCCGGGACTAGCGGGAGGTGCACAAAATACGCAGTATTTT. This sequence encodes CASSPGLAGGAQNTQYF.

The chain carries TRBV7-2 and TRBJ1-4; the match to TRBD1 covers 8 bases. This CDR3 contains 15 residues. CDR1 SGHTA and CDR2 FQGNSA come from the germline V gene. With V trimmed by 7 bases and J by 8 bases, 12 bases remained unmatched. Written as DNA, the CDR3 is TGTGCCAGCACCAATCAGCAGGGGGCAAGGGAAAAACTGTTTTTT. It codes for CASTNQQGAREKLFF.

The chain has TRBV19 and TRBJ1-2; TRBD1 might be the D (6 bases). V was shortened by 3 bases and J by 11 bases, with 16 bases between the two germline ends. The CDR3 loop spans 13 amino acids. Germline V gene sequence: CDR1 LNHDA, CDR2 SQIVND (reference sequence). The CDR3 spells CASSISRDIWYTF. The CDR3 DNA is TGTGCCAGTAGTATTTCTCGGGACATATGGTACACCTTC.

The rearrangement joins TRBV29-1 to TRBJ1-1, with D tentatively TRBD1 (6 bases). Trimming removed 6 bases at V and 1 base at J, with 12 bases between. Per germline, CDR1 SQVTM and CDR2 ANQGSEA. CDR3 length: 13 residues. CDR3 sequence: CSVLGQQNTEAFF. The DNA for the CDR3 is TGCAGCGTACTGGGACAACAGAACACTGAAGCTTTCTTT.

The rearrangement links TRBV29-1 to TRBJ2-7, with TRBD2 identical over 11 bases. CDR1 is SQVTM, CDR2 ANQGSEA, per germline. The CDR3 length is 14 residues. The ends lost 6 bases at V and 1 base at J; junction bases unmatched: 5. The CDR3 nucleotides read TGCAGCGTCCTACTAGCGGGAGCTTCCTACGAGCAGTACTTC. It encodes CSVLLAGASYEQYF.

The rearrangement joins TRBV5-5 to TRBJ1-5, with 7 bases aligning to TRBD1. The ends lost 2 bases at V and 4 bases at J; junction bases unmatched: 6. This CDR3 has 15 residues. Germline V gene data show CDR1 as SGHKS and CDR2 as YYEKEE (reference sequence). In DNA, the CDR3 is TGTGCCAGCAGCTTTTTCCAGGGGGGGAATCAGCCCCAGCATTTT. It encodes CASSFFQGGNQPQHF.

This clone was observed a few times. The V gene is TRBV9, the J gene TRBJ2-3; D is unclear. Trimming pared 1 base from V and 6 bases from J, leaving 12 bases between. Germline V gene lookup returns CDR1 SGDLS and CDR2 YYNGEE. CDR3 length equals 14 residues. CDR3 nucleotides: TGTGCCAGCAGCGTACGGTACTACGGGGATACGCAGTATTTT. It codes for CASSVRYYGDTQYF.

The CDR3 nucleotides read TGCGCCAGCAGCTTGGAGTGGGCCCCCTACAATGAGCAGTTCTTC. This encodes CASSLEWAPYNEQFF. The genes are TRBV5-1 and TRBJ2-1, with D uncertain. The CDR3 is 15 amino acids. With 0 bases removed from V and 2 bases from J, the gap between germline ends came to 9 bases. Germline CDR1 is SGHRS and CDR2 is YFSETQ.

This rearrangement joins TRBV11-2 to TRBJ1-5; D gene unclear. The CDR3 runs to 16 residues. Looked up from germline, CDR1 is SGHAT and CDR2 is FQNNGV. V dropped 1 base and J dropped 5 bases, with 15 bases sitting between them. The CDR3 protein is CASSLGLRGRDQPQHF. CDR3 bases: TGTGCCAGCAGCTTAGGACTAAGAGGGAGGGATCAGCCCCAGCATTTT.

The rearrangement links TRBV6-5 to TRBJ2-3, with D perhaps assigned TRBD1 or TRBD2 (5 bases each). Germline CDR1 reads MNHEY; CDR2 reads SVGAGI. V was pared by 7 bases and J by 6 bases, with 14 bases between. The length of the CDR3 is 13 residues. The CDR3 nucleotides read TGTGCCAGCAAGGGACCATGGGGGGATACGCAGTATTTT. Its translation is CASKGPWGDTQYF.

As for this clone: Just one base apart from a much larger clone, this may be a read error. This chain links TRBV7-8 with TRBJ2-3; the D is unclear. This CDR3 comprises 16 residues. In germline, CDR1 is SGHVS, CDR2 FQNEAQ. Trimming took off 5 bases at V and 2 bases at J, with 17 bases between the two ends. The CDR3 here is CASSRPIPSATDTQYF. For the CDR3, the DNA is TGTGCCAGCAGCCGTCCTATCCCATCCGCCACAGATACGCAGTATTTT.

The rearrangement links TRBV10-1 to TRBJ2-5; D gene unclear. Per the germline V gene, CDR1 is WNHNN and CDR2 is SYGVQD (reference sequence). V dropped 2 bases and J dropped 5 bases, with 9 bases sitting between them. The CDR3 loop spans 13 amino acids. The CDR3 nucleotides read TGCGCCAGCAGTGAGGTTCCCTCGGAGACCCAGTACTTC. This encodes CASSEVPSETQYF.

The J gene is TRBJ1-5, the V gene TRBV28; 7 bases match TRBD1. V lost 5 bases and J lost 2; bases outside the gene matches: 9. The CDR3 is made up of 16 amino acids. Germline values: CDR1 MDHEN, CDR2 SYDVKM. The CDR3 nucleotides read TGTGCCAGCAGTACAATACAGGGGTCGGGCAATCAGCCCCAGCATTTT. The encoded protein is CASSTIQGSGNQPQHF.

This clone was picked up one time. This chain's CDR3 is CASSLGRPDTEAFF. CDR3 sequence (DNA): TGTGCCAGCAGCTTGGGGCGTCCGGACACTGAAGCTTTCTTT. This sequence joins TRBV5-6 and TRBJ1-1, with unresolved D. Germline values: CDR1 SGHDT, CDR2 YYEEEE. V was shortened by 0 bases and J by 3 bases, with 9 bases between the two germline ends. This CDR3 contains 14 residues.

The V and J genes are TRBV11-2 and TRBJ2-5; 8 positions match TRBD1. The CDR3 runs 16 residues. The germline V gene has CDR1 SGHAT and CDR2 FQNNGV. Trimming took 0 bases from V and 4 from J; bases not matched to a gene: 7. The CDR3 spells CASSLEGRTGRETQYF. The CDR3, as DNA: TGTGCCAGCAGCTTAGAAGGGAGGACAGGGAGAGAGACCCAGTACTTC.

The V and J genes are TRBV6-1 and TRBJ2-2, with D unclear. Germline CDR1 MNHNS, CDR2 SASEGT. CDR3 length: 14 amino acids. V dropped 8 bases and J dropped 10 bases, with 20 bases sitting between them. CDR3 in DNA: TGTGCCAGCTACCGCGGAACCGAGAATAAGGAGCTGTTTTTT. Translated, it gives CASYRGTENKELFF.

J is TRBJ2-7 and V is TRBV10-3; D perhaps matches TRBD2 (5 bases). The ends were cut back, 0 bases at V and 3 bases at J, with 15 bases in the middle. Looked up from germline, CDR1 is ENHRY and CDR2 is SYGVKD. The CDR3 has 16 residues. This CDR3 is CAISESPTHRDYEQYF. The DNA of the CDR3 is TGTGCCATCAGTGAGTCGCCGACCCACCGGGACTACGAGCAGTACTTC.

This chain connects TRBV9 to TRBJ1-3; D gene uncertain. CDR3 length: 14 amino acids. CDR1 SGDLS and CDR2 YYNGEE come from the germline V gene. V lost 5 bases, J lost 0 bases, and 9 bases lay in between. For the CDR3, the DNA is TGTGCCAGCAGGAGCGGGTTCTCTGGAAACACCATATATTTT. Translation: CASRSGFSGNTIYF.

This clone has only one observation. The sample has other DNA sequences that encode this CDR3 too. The V gene is TRBV2, the J gene TRBJ2-5; unclear D gene. The CDR3 has 12 residues. Trimming left V 1 base short and J 5 bases short, with 5 bases between. From germline, CDR1 is SNHLY and CDR2 FYNNEI. The CDR3 bases are TGTGCCAGCAGTGAAGTTGAGGAGACCCAGTACTTC. Its protein product is CASSEVEETQYF.

J is TRBJ2-3 and V is TRBV6-1, with D possibly matching TRBD1 (6 bases). The CDR3 consists of 16 residues. Trimming took off 4 bases at V and 1 base at J, with 15 bases between the two ends. Per the germline V gene, CDR1 is MNHNS and CDR2 is SASEGT. The CDR3 here is CASSALVGGGTDTQYF. The DNA of the CDR3 is TGTGCCAGCAGTGCCCTAGTTGGGGGCGGCACAGATACGCAGTATTTT.

The chain recombines TRBV11-2 with TRBJ2-2; D uncertain. The CDR3 totals 12 residues. Germline V CDR1 and CDR2: SGHAT, FQNNGV. V was shortened by 3 bases and J by 6 bases, with 5 bases between the two germline ends. As DNA, the CDR3 is TGTGCCAGCAGCTTTGGAGCCGGGGAGCTGTTTTTT. It translates to CASSFGAGELFF.

The chain joins TRBV6-1 to TRBJ2-2, with 8 positions matching TRBD1. Germline values: CDR1 MNHNS, CDR2 SASEGT. The V gene end was trimmed by 8 bases and the J gene end by 7 bases; junction bases not matched to a gene: 3. This CDR3 has 12 residues. CDR3 region: CASQQGGGELFF. DNA of the CDR3: TGTGCCAGCCAACAGGGGGGCGGGGAGCTGTTTTTT.

This chain connects TRBV5-5 to TRBJ1-4, with D possibly being TRBD1 (6 bases). The V gene lost 4 bases and the J gene lost 4 bases, with 14 bases spanning the gap. The CDR3 loop spans 15 amino acids. Germline V gene lookup returns CDR1 SGHKS and CDR2 YYEKEE (reference sequence). The CDR3 loop is CASSPEQGRNEKLFF. CDR3 coding DNA: TGTGCCAGCAGCCCGGAACAGGGTCGTAATGAAAAACTGTTTTTT.

This clone was observed a single time. This chain joins TRBV7-3 and TRBJ2-5, with a possible D match to TRBD1 (5 bases). Per germline, CDR1 SGHTA and CDR2 FQGTGA. Trimming cost V 5 bases and J 2 bases, with 15 bases left between them. There are 15 residues in the CDR3. The CDR3 here is CASSAEQGAQETQYF. The CDR3, as DNA: TGTGCCAGCAGCGCGGAGCAGGGTGCGCAAGAGACCCAGTACTTC.

This chain joins TRBV7-3 and TRBJ2-2, with 7 bases lining up with TRBD2. V was pared by 4 bases and J by 3 bases, with 5 bases of the junction left unmatched. This CDR3 has 15 residues. Per germline, CDR1 SGHTA and CDR2 FQGTGA. The CDR3 region is CASSSGREHTGELFF. The CDR3 region has the DNA TGTGCCAGCAGCTCGGGGCGGGAGCACACCGGGGAGCTGTTTTTT.

The chain links TRBV2 to TRBJ2-6; 7 bases align to TRBD1. From germline, CDR1 is SNHLY and CDR2 FYNNEI. Trimming cost V 5 bases and J 2 bases; bases outside gene matches: 3. The CDR3 has 15 amino acids. CDR3 nucleotides: TGTGCCAGCAGTCAAGACAGGGCTGGGGCCAACGTCCTGACTTTC. It yields the protein CASSQDRAGANVLTF.

This chain joins TRBV19 and TRBJ1-2; tentative D call: TRBD1 (5 bases). The CDR3 loop spans 13 amino acids. V was pared by 3 bases and J by 6 bases, with 11 bases between. CDR1 LNHDA and CDR2 SQIVND come from the germline V gene (reference sequence). This chain's CDR3 is CASSILGQDGYTF. CDR3 bases: TGTGCCAGTAGTATCCTGGGGCAGGATGGCTACACCTTC. The full variable domain, its missing parts supplied by reference TRBV19 and TRBJ1-2, is DGGITQSPKYLFRKEGQNVTLSCEQNLNHDAMYWYRQDPGQGLRLIYYSQIVNDFQKGDIAEGYSVSREKKESFPLTVTSAQKNPTAFYLCASSILGQDGYTFGSGTRLTVV.

J is TRBJ2-3 and V is TRBV28; 7 bases map to TRBD2. Germline lookup yields CDR1 MDHEN and CDR2 SYDVKM. Trimming took 8 bases from V and 4 from J; bases not matched to a gene: 12. CDR3 length equals 15 residues. CDR3 protein: CASLSGGSVPDTQYF. CDR3 coding DNA: TGTGCCAGCCTGAGTGGCGGGAGTGTCCCAGATACGCAGTATTTT.

This chain links TRBV18 with TRBJ2-6, with TRBD1 matching 7 bases. The CDR3 contains 18 residues. Germline V gives CDR1 KGHSH, CDR2 LQKENI. V lost 0 bases to trimming and J lost 4 bases; unmatched junction nucleotides: 9. DNA for the CDR3: TGTGCCAGCTCACCACCAATGGCAGGGGGAGAAGGGGCCAACGTCCTGACTTTC. Translated, it gives CASSPPMAGGEGANVLTF.

V is TRBV6-1 and J is TRBJ2-1, with TRBD2 matching 9 bases. CDR1 and CDR2 from the germline V gene are MNHNS and SASEGT. The ends lost 3 bases at V and 1 base at J; junction bases unmatched: 10. The CDR3 contains 18 residues. The CDR3 DNA reads TGTGCCAGCAGTGAGAGCGGGAGGACTTCAAATTCCTACAATGAGCAGTTCTTC. This gives the protein CASSESGRTSNSYNEQFF.